The 21 T cell receptor beta chains below were found in one sample sequenced in a study of identical twins. A single record per CDR3 protein comes from TCRdb applying MiXCR to the 5' RACE reads. The sample holds more than 200,000 distinct CDR3 sequences, around 15% seen once. Sequencing was carried out using memory (CD45RO+) T cells sorted from blood. These receptors were taken from a woman between 18 and 29 years old in good health.

This clonotype has a single count. This sequence joins TRBV5-4 and TRBJ2-7; weak D call: TRBD2 (7 bases). Germline values: CDR1 SGHNT, CDR2 YYREEE (reference sequence). The length of the CDR3 is 17 residues. The V and J ends lost 4 bases and 1 base respectively, with 21 bases between them. CDR3 DNA sequence: TGTGCCAGCAGCCCCAACCCTTTCCGGGGGGCTTCCTACGAGCAGTACTTC. It encodes CASSPNPFRGASYEQYF.

Only one count was recorded for this clonotype. The chain joins TRBV6-4 to TRBJ2-1; 12 bases map to TRBD2. Trimming cost V 8 bases and J 6 bases; bases outside gene matches: 8. The CDR3 has 15 residues. CDR1 is MRHNA, CDR2 SNTAGT, per germline. CDR3 sequence: CASSSLAGGSNEQFF. The CDR3 DNA follows: TGTGCCAGCTCAAGTCTAGCGGGAGGGAGCAATGAGCAGTTCTTC.

In regard to this clonotype: The CDR3 carries no conserved terminal phenylalanine or tryptophan, so it likely arises from a read error. The chain joins TRBV5-6 to TRBJ2-7; possibly TRBD1 for D (7 bases). The CDR3 contains 15 residues. Germline lookup yields CDR1 SGHDT and CDR2 YYEEEE. The V gene lost 4 bases and the J gene lost 7 bases, with 21 bases spanning the gap. In DNA, the CDR3 is TGTGCCAGCAGCCGCCTGCTCCAGGGGGGAGGTGAGCAGTACTTA. Translation gives CASSRLLQGGGEQYL.

This clonotype was counted ten times or more. V gene TRBV27 combines with J gene TRBJ2-2; D call uncertain. The CDR3 consists of 14 residues. Germline V gene sequence: CDR1 MNHEY, CDR2 SMNVEV (reference sequence). V was trimmed by 2 bases and J by 1 base, leaving 5 bases between them. DNA for the CDR3: TGTGCCAGCAGTTTACAGGTGAACACCGGGGAGCTGTTTTTT. This translates into CASSLQVNTGELFF.

The V gene is TRBV10-3, the J gene TRBJ1-1; 10 bases map to TRBD1. Trimming at V came to 0 bases and at J to 7 bases, leaving 2 bases not matched to a gene. Germline values: CDR1 ENHRY, CDR2 SYGVKD. This CDR3 region has 14 residues. The CDR3 region is CAISESGQGSEAFF. The CDR3 DNA follows: TGTGCCATCAGTGAGTCGGGACAGGGGAGTGAAGCTTTCTTT.

V usage is TRBV5-6 and J usage is TRBJ2-7; the D is unclear. This CDR3 is 13 amino acids long. Trimming stripped 4 bases from V and 3 bases from J, with 11 bases between. Germline values: CDR1 SGHDT, CDR2 YYEEEE. The CDR3 nucleotides are TGTGCCAGCAGCACCCGGGCCTACTACGAGCAGTACTTC. It translates to CASSTRAYYEQYF.

CDR3 loop: CASSLKPRSNDEAFF. DNA for the CDR3: TGTGCCAGCAGCTTAAAGCCTCGAAGCAACGATGAAGCTTTCTTT. The genes are TRBV7-2 and TRBJ1-1, with D hard to call. Trimming cost V 2 bases and J 7 bases, with 17 bases left between them. The CDR3 sequence is 15 residues long. Germline assignment: CDR1 SGHTA and CDR2 FQGNSA.

As for this clonotype: At one end the junction does not follow the germline gene, possibly because of a read error. The rearrangement links TRBV20-1 to TRBJ2-7; 8 bases map to TRBD2. The CDR3 is 13 residues long. Germline V gene data show CDR1 as DFQATT and CDR2 as SNEGSKA (reference sequence). CDR3 in amino acids: CSAGAGGSYGQYF. The CDR3 DNA is TGCAGTGCTGGGGCGGGGGGAAGCTACGGGCAGTACTTC.

This clonotype has at least ten counts. V and J are TRBV5-1 and TRBJ1-1; the D gene is possibly TRBD1 (6 bases). Trimming shortened V by 7 bases and J by 1 base, and 14 bases separated the two germline ends. Germline V gives CDR1 SGHRS, CDR2 YFSETQ. The CDR3 covers 14 residues. CDR3 nucleotide sequence: TGCGCCAGCTCTCCCCGGACAGCGAACACTGAAGCTTTCTTT. It is translated as CASSPRTANTEAFF.

In its sample, this clonotype was seen a few times. The gene calls are TRBV11-3 and TRBJ2-6; D remains ambiguous. Trimming left V 1 base short and J 0 bases short, with 4 bases between. CDR3 length equals 15 residues. The germline CDR1 and CDR2 sequences are SGHNT and YENEEA. Here the CDR3 reads CASSLVLSGANVLTF. The CDR3 nucleotides are TGTGCCAGCAGCTTAGTCCTCTCTGGGGCCAACGTCCTGACTTTC.

The gene calls are TRBV7-2 and TRBJ1-2; D is perhaps TRBD1 (5 bases). V gave up 2 bases and J gave up 14 bases, with 21 bases separating them. The CDR3 extends over 14 amino acids. Germline assignment: CDR1 SGHTA and CDR2 FQGNSA. The CDR3 sequence: CASSLLGIRETRTF. The CDR3 region has the DNA TGTGCCAGCAGCTTATTGGGAATCAGGGAGACTAGGACCTTC.

This chain joins TRBV18 and TRBJ1-5, with D uncertain. CDR1 and CDR2 (germline): KGHSH, LQKENI. V gave up 0 bases and J gave up 4 bases, with 7 bases separating them. The CDR3 has 14 amino acids. The CDR3 spells CASSPPSDNQPQHF. The DNA for the CDR3 is TGTGCCAGCTCACCACCCTCGGATAATCAGCCCCAGCATTTT.

The rearrangement joins TRBV14 to TRBJ2-3; possibly TRBD1 for D (6 bases). The CDR3 totals 13 residues. V was clipped by 5 bases and J by 7 bases, with 13 bases between them. Germline lookup yields CDR1 SGHDN and CDR2 FVKESK. The CDR3 bases are TGTGCCAGCAGCACAGGGAGCCTGTATACGCAGTATTTT. It yields the protein CASSTGSLYTQYF.

This clonotype was detected only a few times. The CDR3, as DNA: TGTGCCAGCGGGCTATACACCGGGGAGCTGTTTTTT. Amino acids: CASGLYTGELFF. The gene calls are TRBV2 and TRBJ2-2; D not certain. V lost 8 bases, J lost 3 bases, and 7 bases lay in between. The CDR3 covers 12 residues. The germline CDR1 and CDR2 sequences are SNHLY and FYNNEI.

The CDR3 loop is CASSQDFEAGGETQYF. DNA for the CDR3: TGCGCCAGCAGCCAAGACTTTGAGGCGGGAGGAGAGACCCAGTACTTC. V and J are TRBV4-3 and TRBJ2-5; TRBD2 matches at 8 bases. CDR1 LGHNA and CDR2 YSLEER come from the germline V gene. The ends lost 0 bases at V and 4 bases at J; junction bases unmatched: 7. CDR3 length equals 16 residues.

This clonotype turned up a few times. The chain carries TRBV7-2 and TRBJ2-7, with D maybe TRBD2 (6 bases). The CDR3 sequence is 13 residues long. The V gene lost 1 base and the J gene lost 5 bases, with 9 bases spanning the gap. Germline assignment: CDR1 SGHTA and CDR2 FQGNSA. The CDR3 DNA reads TGTGCCAGCAGCTTAGGGGACTGGGACGAGCAGTACTTC. This codes for CASSLGDWDEQYF.

This sequence joins TRBV20-1 and TRBJ1-6; the match to TRBD1 covers 9 bases. Germline loops: CDR1 DFQATT, CDR2 SNEGSKA (reference sequence). The CDR3 consists of 18 residues. With V trimmed by 1 base and J by 8 bases, 15 bases remained unmatched. The DNA of the CDR3 is TGCAGTGCTAGAGGTCAAACCGGGACAGGGTACTTTGATTCACCCCTCCACTTT. The encoded protein is CSARGQTGTGYFDSPLHF.

The chain couples TRBV5-1 to TRBJ1-1, with 7 bases identical to TRBD1. The CDR3 has 14 residues. CDR1 and CDR2 (germline): SGHRS, YFSETQ. Trimming cost V 2 bases and J 6 bases; bases outside gene matches: 7. CDR3 in amino acids: CASSLGQVDAEAFF. CDR3 nucleotide sequence: TGCGCCAGCAGCTTAGGACAGGTGGACGCTGAAGCTTTCTTT.

As concerns this clonotype: A much larger clone lies one base from this, so it may be a read error. J is TRBJ2-1 and V is TRBV12-3 or TRBV12-4; D is uncertain. V lost 6 bases to trimming and J lost 13 bases, with 16 bases between them. The CDR3 spans 12 residues. CDR3 DNA sequence: TGTGCCAGCAGCCGTAGCCCGAGAGTTCAGTTCTTC. Its protein is CASSRSPRVQFF.

This clonotype has a single count. One end of the junction is discordant with germline, which a read error may explain. V and J are TRBV20-1 and TRBJ2-6, with D tentatively TRBD1 (6 bases). CDR1 and CDR2 (germline): DFQATT, SNEGSKA (reference sequence). This CDR3 is built from 13 residues. In nucleotides, the CDR3 is TGCAGTGCTAGGACGGGACGGGACAACGTCCTGTCTTTC. It is translated as CSARTGRDNVLSF.

This clonotype was recorded at least ten times. This chain uses TRBV6-2 or TRBV6-3 with TRBJ2-7; no clear D. Deletions cut 10 bases from V and 1 base from J, with 17 bases between. The germline CDR1 and CDR2 sequences are MNHEY and SVGEGT. The CDR3 extends over 14 amino acids. CDR3 amino acids: CAILDPTRSYEQYF. For the CDR3, the DNA is TGTGCCATCCTCGACCCGACAAGATCCTACGAGCAGTACTTC.